This entry lists 28 T cell receptor beta chains sequenced from one sample in a study of T cells expressing NK-cell markers. Each CDR3 protein gets one entry in TCRdb, which reprocessed the 5' RACE reads and gives no DNA. The table counts 500,000 or so distinct CDR3 sequences; approximately 3.6% lies in the top ten. Sequences were obtained from blood T cells: a sorted CD56 or NKG2C T cell subset, CD4+ or CD8+ T cells, or bulk PBMC T cells (not recorded which). These receptors all stem from a man younger than 30 in good health.

The rearrangement joins TRBV20-1 to TRBJ2-1; TCRdb gives TRBD1 as the D gene, but with no DNA this cannot be confirmed. The CDR3 has 12 residues. From germline, CDR1 is DFQATT and CDR2 SNEGSKA (reference sequence). This chain's CDR3 is CSAADRGHEQFF.

This sequence joins TRBV20-1 and TRBJ1-5; without DNA, the TCRdb call of TRBD1 cannot be checked. The germline CDR1 and CDR2 sequences are DFQATT and SNEGSKA (reference sequence). CDR3 length equals 14 residues. The CDR3 is CSASLGTANQPQHF.

The gene calls are TRBV24-1 and TRBJ2-1; TCRdb designates TRBD2, a call that cannot be tested without DNA. The CDR3 extends over 11 amino acids. CDR1 and CDR2 from the germline V gene are KGHDR and SFDVKD. CDR3 region: CATGLAGEQFF.

The chain uses TRBV7-3 and TRBJ2-5; with no DNA, the TCRdb D assignment of TRBD2 cannot be verified. This CDR3 comprises 15 residues. The germline V gene encodes CDR1 SGHTA and CDR2 FQGTGA. CDR3: CASSLAGLATETQYF.

This chain uses TRBV7-2 with TRBJ2-3; the D call of TRBD2 rests on TCRdb alone, since no DNA is present to check it. This CDR3 has 17 amino acids. CDR1 and CDR2 (germline): SGHTA, FQGNSA. CDR3 residues: CASSLGRPGGSTDTQYF.

The chain recombines TRBV6-1 with TRBJ1-5; the TRBD1 assignment by TCRdb is unverifiable without DNA. There are 14 residues in the CDR3. Germline lookup yields CDR1 MNHNS and CDR2 SASEGT. The CDR3 loop reads CASTRDRGFGPQHF.

The chain recombines TRBV7-2 with TRBJ2-3; the TRBD1 assignment by TCRdb is unverifiable without DNA. The CDR3 totals 16 residues. CDR1 is SGHTA and CDR2 is FQGNSA in the germline V gene. CDR3 residues: CASSRFGRGVRDTQYF.

The CDR3 sequence is CASKKKGLAGASKNIQYF. J is TRBJ2-4 and V is TRBV6-1; checking the TCRdb D call of TRBD2 is not possible without DNA. Germline V CDR1 and CDR2: MNHNS, SASEGT. CDR3 length equals 18 residues.

The chain links TRBV29-1 to TRBJ1-1; TCRdb outputs TRBD1, but without DNA this stays unchecked. The CDR3 loop spans 13 amino acids. Germline CDR1 and CDR2: SQVTM and ANQGSEA. The CDR3 loop is CSVADSLNTEAFF.

The chain recombines TRBV24-1 with TRBJ2-3. The CDR3 has 13 residues. Germline V gene lookup returns CDR1 KGHDR and CDR2 SFDVKD. The CDR3 spells CATGPQNTDTQYF.

The chain couples TRBV2 to TRBJ2-6; as DNA is missing, the TRBD1 call by TCRdb cannot be tested. The V gene's germline CDR1 is SNHLY and CDR2 FYNNEI. The CDR3 totals 18 residues. CDR3 in amino acids: CASSGDRPPTSGANVLTF.

CDR3 amino acids: CATVQGSGDTQYF. V gene TRBV10-3 combines with J gene TRBJ2-3; TCRdb's D gene call, TRBD1, goes unchecked for lack of DNA. Per the germline V gene, CDR1 is ENHRY and CDR2 is SYGVKD. The CDR3 extends over 13 amino acids.

CDR3 sequence: CASSFGTGGRTGELFF. The chain recombines TRBV12-3 or TRBV12-4 with TRBJ2-2; TCRdb outputs TRBD1, but without DNA this stays unchecked. CDR3 length: 16 amino acids.

This rearrangement joins TRBV11-2 to TRBJ2-3. Germline CDR1 and CDR2: SGHAT and FQNNGV. CDR3 size: 13 residues. Here the CDR3 reads CASSFLRLDTQYF.

The chain is built from TRBV25-1 and TRBJ2-2; the D gene TCRdb calls, TRBD2, cannot be checked with no DNA. This CDR3 comprises 13 residues. Germline lookup yields CDR1 MGHDK and CDR2 SYGVNS. This CDR3 reads CASSEAGTSFLFF. Based on the CDR3 plus reference TRBV25-1 and TRBJ2-2, the full variable domain is EADIYQTPRYLVIGTGKKITLECSQTMGHDKMYWYQQDPGMELHLIHYSYGVNSTEKGDLSSESTVSRIRTEHFPLTLESARPSHTSQYLCASSEAGTSFLFFGEGSRLTVL.

The CDR3 loop reads CASSHSGKNTEAFF. This chain joins TRBV14 and TRBJ1-1. The CDR3 is made up of 14 amino acids. The germline CDR1 and CDR2 sequences are SGHDN and FVKESK.

This CDR3 reads CASSFGGSGNQPQHF. The chain carries TRBV5-1 and TRBJ1-5; TCRdb outputs TRBD1, but without DNA this stays unchecked. CDR3 length: 15 amino acids. Germline CDR1 reads SGHRS; CDR2 reads YFSETQ.

The rearrangement joins TRBV6-5 to TRBJ2-3. Germline lookup yields CDR1 MNHEY and CDR2 SVGAGI. The CDR3 covers 15 residues. The CDR3 sequence is CASSLEPTSTDTQYF.

This sequence joins TRBV7-8 and TRBJ2-1; TCRdb's D gene call, TRBD1, goes unchecked for lack of DNA. Germline V CDR1 and CDR2: SGHVS, FQNEAQ. The CDR3 is 15 amino acids. The CDR3 spells CASIQGRNTDNEQFF.

The gene calls are TRBV24-1 and TRBJ2-1. CDR1 is KGHDR, CDR2 SFDVKD, per germline. The CDR3 consists of 14 residues. The CDR3 is CATSDLGNYNEQFF.

V is TRBV7-6 and J is TRBJ2-1; TCRdb calls TRBD2, which cannot be checked without DNA. This CDR3 is 14 amino acids long. The germline CDR1 and CDR2 sequences are SGHVS and FNYEAQ. Here the CDR3 reads CASGGRAIGHEQFF.

J is TRBJ2-5 and V is TRBV4-2; TCRdb names TRBD1, which stays unverified in the absence of DNA. From germline, CDR1 is LGHNA and CDR2 YNFKEQ. The CDR3 covers 16 residues. The CDR3 is CASSQGPGQGQETQYF.

The V and J genes are TRBV12-3 or TRBV12-4 and TRBJ2-1; TCRdb calls TRBD2, which cannot be checked without DNA. The CDR3 totals 13 residues. The CDR3 is CASSFTSRDEQFF.

This chain connects TRBV3-1 to TRBJ2-5. Germline-derived CDR1 and CDR2 are LGHDT and YNNKEL (reference sequence). The CDR3 extends over 15 amino acids. This chain's CDR3 is CASSQGVLNQETQYF.

The chain is built from TRBV2 and TRBJ1-1; TCRdb lists TRBD1, though no DNA is available to test this call. The CDR3 runs 16 residues. Germline values: CDR1 SNHLY, CDR2 FYNNEI. The CDR3 is CATLFPGPGQNTEAFF.

This chain connects TRBV6-5 to TRBJ2-1; as DNA is missing, the TRBD1 call by TCRdb cannot be tested. CDR3 length: 14 amino acids. Germline-derived CDR1 and CDR2 are MNHEY and SVGAGI. CDR3 in amino acids: CASSYPGTSNEQFF.

This chain joins TRBV12-3 or TRBV12-4 and TRBJ1-1; TCRdb reports TRBD1, a call that lacks DNA to check it against. The CDR3 is 16 amino acids. The CDR3 sequence: CASSPRGGGGRTEAFF.

This chain links TRBV5-1 with TRBJ2-1; TCRdb reports TRBD2, a call that lacks DNA to check it against. The CDR3 has 17 residues. Germline V gives CDR1 SGHRS, CDR2 YFSETQ. CDR3 loop: CASSLALGPHTYNEQFF.